This section outlines one TCR beta chain sequence together with its context. Its antigen remains unidentified. This record belongs to a study of beta chain features in type 1 diabetes. Expressed TCRB transcripts were sequenced because the entire RNA isolate underwent reverse transcription. The protocol was immunoSEQ multiplex PCR, while the TCRdb copy is restricted to in-frame clones and leaves out a portion. The profile covers 630,000 or so clones, with more than 13% appearing a single time and just under 0.04% taken by the ten largest. Study-wide results and caveats: Shorter TCRB CDR3s, moderately but significantly so, marked every one of the four CD4+ subsets in Type 1 diabetes patients.

Once sorted, every population was more than 95% pure. Per germline, CDR1 SGHRS and CDR2 YFSETQ. The length of the CDR3 is 14 residues. Trimming took 0 bases from V and 0 from J, leaving 7 bases between them. The sequence was collected from a man younger than 35 with type 1 diabetes. Sample: naive CD4+ T cells from blood. The rearrangement joins TRBV5-1 to TRBJ2-7; D ambiguous. The CDR3 sequence: CASSLDASSYEQYF. The CDR3 DNA is TGCGCCAGCAGCTTGGATGCTTCCTCCTACGAGCAGTACTTC.